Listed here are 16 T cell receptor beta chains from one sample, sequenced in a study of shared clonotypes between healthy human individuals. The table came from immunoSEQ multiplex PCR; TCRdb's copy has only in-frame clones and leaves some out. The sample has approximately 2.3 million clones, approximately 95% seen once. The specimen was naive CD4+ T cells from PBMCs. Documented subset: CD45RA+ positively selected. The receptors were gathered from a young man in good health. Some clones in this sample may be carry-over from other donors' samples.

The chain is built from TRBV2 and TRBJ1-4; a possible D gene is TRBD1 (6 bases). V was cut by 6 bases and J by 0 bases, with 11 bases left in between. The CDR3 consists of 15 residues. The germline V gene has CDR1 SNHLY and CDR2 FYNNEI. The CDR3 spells CASSGQKPTNEKLFF. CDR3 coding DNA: TGTGCCAGCAGCGGACAGAAACCAACTAATGAAAAACTGTTTTTT.

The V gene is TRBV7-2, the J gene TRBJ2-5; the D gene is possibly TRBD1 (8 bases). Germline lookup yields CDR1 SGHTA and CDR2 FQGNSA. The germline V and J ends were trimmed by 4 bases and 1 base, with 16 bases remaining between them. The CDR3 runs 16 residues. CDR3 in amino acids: CASSYGGTGLQETQYF. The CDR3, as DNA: TGTGCCAGCAGCTACGGGGGGACAGGTCTCCAAGAGACCCAGTACTTC.

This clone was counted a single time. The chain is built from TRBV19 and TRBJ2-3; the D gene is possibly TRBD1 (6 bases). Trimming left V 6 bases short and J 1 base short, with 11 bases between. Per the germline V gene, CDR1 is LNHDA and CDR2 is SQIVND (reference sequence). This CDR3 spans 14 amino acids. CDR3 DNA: TGTGCCAGTAGCAGGGGATACCGCACAGATACGCAGTATTTT. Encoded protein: CASSRGYRTDTQYF. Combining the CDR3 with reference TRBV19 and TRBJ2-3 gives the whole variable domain DGGITQSPKYLFRKEGQNVTLSCEQNLNHDAMYWYRQDPGQGLRLIYYSQIVNDFQKGDIAEGYSVSREKKESFPLTVTSAQKNPTAFYLCASSRGYRTDTQYFGPGTRLTVL.

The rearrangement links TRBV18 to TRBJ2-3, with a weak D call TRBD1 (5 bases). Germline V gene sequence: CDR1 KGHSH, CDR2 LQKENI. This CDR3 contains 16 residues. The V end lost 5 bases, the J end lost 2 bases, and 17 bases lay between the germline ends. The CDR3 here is CASSTLSSTVTDTQYF. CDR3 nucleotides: TGTGCCAGCTCAACCCTTAGTTCGACAGTCACAGATACGCAGTATTTT.

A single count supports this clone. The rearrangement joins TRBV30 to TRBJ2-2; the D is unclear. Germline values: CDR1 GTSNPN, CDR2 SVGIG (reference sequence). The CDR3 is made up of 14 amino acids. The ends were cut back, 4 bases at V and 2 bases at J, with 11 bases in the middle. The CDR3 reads CAWTVDHNTGELFF. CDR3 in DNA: TGTGCCTGGACGGTGGACCACAACACCGGGGAGCTGTTTTTT.

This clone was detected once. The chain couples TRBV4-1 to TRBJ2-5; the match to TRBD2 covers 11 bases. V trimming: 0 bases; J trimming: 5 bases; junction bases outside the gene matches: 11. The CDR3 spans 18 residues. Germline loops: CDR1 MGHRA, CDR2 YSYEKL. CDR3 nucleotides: TGCGCCAGCAGCCAAGACCGTATAGCGGGAGGGGTTGGGGAGACCCAGTACTTC. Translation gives CASSQDRIAGGVGETQYF.

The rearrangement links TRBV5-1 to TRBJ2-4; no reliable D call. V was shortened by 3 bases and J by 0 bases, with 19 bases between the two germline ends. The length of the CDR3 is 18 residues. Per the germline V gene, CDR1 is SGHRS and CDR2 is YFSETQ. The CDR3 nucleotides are TGCGCCAGCAGCTCGAAACCTGGGGAATCGCTAGCCAAAAACATTCAGTACTTC. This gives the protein CASSSKPGESLAKNIQYF.

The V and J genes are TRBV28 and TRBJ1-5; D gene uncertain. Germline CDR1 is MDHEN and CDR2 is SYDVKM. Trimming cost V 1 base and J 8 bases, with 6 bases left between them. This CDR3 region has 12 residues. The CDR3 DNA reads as TGTGCCAGCAGTTTATACCCCAAGCCCCAGCATTTT. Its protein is CASSLYPKPQHF.

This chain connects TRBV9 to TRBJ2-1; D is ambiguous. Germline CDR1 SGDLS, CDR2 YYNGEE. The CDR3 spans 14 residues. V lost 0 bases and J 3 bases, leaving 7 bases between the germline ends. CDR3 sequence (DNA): TGTGCCAGCAGCGTAGAATCGGGCTACAATGAGCAGTTCTTC. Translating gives CASSVESGYNEQFF.

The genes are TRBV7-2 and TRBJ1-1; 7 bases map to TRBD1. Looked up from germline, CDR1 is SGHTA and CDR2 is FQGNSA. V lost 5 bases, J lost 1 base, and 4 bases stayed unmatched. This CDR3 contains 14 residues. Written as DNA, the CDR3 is TGTGCCAGCAGCGCGGGACAGAAGAACACTGAAGCTTTCTTT. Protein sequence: CASSAGQKNTEAFF.

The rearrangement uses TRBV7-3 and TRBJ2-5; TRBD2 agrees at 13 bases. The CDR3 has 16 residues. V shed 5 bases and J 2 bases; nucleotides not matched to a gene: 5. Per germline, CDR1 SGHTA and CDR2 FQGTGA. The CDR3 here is CASSPKGLAGQETQYF. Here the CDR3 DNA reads TGTGCCAGCAGCCCAAAGGGACTAGCGGGGCAAGAGACCCAGTACTTC.

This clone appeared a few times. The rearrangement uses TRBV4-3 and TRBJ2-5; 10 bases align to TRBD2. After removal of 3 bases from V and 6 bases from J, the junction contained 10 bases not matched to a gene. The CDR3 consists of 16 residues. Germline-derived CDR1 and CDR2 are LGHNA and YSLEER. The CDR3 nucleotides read TGCGCCAGCAGCCAGCAATCTAGCGGGAGCTTGCAGACCCAGTACTTC. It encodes CASSQQSSGSLQTQYF.

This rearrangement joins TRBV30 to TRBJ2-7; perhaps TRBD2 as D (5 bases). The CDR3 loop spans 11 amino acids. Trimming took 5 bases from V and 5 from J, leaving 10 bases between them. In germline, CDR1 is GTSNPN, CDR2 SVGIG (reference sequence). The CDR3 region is CAWGSSNEQYF. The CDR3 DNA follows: TGTGCCTGGGGTTCTAGCAACGAGCAGTACTTC.

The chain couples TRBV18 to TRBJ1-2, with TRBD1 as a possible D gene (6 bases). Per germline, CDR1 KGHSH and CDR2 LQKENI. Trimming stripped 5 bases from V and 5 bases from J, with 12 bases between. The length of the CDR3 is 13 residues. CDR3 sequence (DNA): TGTGCCAGCTCAGCGGGACAATTGTATGGCTACACCTTC. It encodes CASSAGQLYGYTF.

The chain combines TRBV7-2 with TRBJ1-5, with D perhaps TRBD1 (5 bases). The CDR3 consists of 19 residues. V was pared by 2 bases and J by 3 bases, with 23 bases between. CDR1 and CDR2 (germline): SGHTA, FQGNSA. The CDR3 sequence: CASSLFGRATVFYNQPQHF. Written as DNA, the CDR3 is TGTGCCAGCAGCTTATTTGGCAGGGCAACAGTATTCTACAATCAGCCCCAGCATTTT.

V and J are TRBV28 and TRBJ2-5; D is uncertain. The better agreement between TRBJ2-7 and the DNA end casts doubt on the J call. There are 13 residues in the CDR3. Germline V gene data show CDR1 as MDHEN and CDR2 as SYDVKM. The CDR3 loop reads CASSLNTAYEQYF. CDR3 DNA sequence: TGTGCCAGCAGTTTAAACACAGCCTACGAGCAGTACTTC.